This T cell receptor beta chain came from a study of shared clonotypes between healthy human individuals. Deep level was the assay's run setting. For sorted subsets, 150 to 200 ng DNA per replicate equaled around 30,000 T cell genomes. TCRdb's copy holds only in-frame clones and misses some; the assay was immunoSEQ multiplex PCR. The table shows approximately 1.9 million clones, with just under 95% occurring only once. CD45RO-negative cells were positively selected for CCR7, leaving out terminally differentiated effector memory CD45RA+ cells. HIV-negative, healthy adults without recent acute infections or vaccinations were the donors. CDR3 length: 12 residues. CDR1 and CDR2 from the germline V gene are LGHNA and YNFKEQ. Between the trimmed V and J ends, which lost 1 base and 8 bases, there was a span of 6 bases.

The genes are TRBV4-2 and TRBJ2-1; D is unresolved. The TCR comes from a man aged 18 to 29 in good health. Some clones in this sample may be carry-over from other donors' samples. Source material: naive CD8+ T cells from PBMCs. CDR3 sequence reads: CASSQGLDEQFF. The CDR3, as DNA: TGTGCCAGCAGCCAAGGCTTGGATGAGCAGTTCTTC.